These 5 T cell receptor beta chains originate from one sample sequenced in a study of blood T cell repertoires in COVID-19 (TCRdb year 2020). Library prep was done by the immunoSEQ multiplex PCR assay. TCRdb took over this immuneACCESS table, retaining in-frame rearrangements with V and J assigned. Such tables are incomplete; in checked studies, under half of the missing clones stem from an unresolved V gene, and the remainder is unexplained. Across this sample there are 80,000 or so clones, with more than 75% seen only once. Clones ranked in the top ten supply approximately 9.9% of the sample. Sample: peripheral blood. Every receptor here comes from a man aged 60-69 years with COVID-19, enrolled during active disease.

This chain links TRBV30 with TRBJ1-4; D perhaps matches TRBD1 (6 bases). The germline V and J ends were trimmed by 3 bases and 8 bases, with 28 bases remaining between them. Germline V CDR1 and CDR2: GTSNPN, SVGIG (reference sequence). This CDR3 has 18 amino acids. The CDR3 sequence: CAWRKRGGLQGNREKLFF. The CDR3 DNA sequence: TGTGCCTGGAGAAAACGGGGCGGGCTTCAGGGGAACCGGGAAAAACTGTTTTTT.

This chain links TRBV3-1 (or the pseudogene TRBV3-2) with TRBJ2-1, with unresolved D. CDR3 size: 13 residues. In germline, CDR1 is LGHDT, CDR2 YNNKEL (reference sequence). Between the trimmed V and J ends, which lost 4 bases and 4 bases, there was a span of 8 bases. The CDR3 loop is CASSPLAYNEQFF. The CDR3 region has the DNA TGTGCCAGCAGCCCCTTAGCTTACAATGAGCAGTTCTTC.

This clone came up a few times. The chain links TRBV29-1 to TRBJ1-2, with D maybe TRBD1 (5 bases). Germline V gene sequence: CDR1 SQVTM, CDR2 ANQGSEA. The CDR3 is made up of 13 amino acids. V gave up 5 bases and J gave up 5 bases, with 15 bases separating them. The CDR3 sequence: CSVSEQAEYGYTF. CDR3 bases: TGCAGCGTTAGCGAACAGGCAGAATATGGCTACACCTTC.

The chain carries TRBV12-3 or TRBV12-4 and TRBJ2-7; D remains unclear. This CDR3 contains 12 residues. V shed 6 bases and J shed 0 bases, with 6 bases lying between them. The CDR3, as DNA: TGTGCCAGCAGGAGAAGCTCCTACGAGCAGTACTTC. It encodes CASRRSSYEQYF.

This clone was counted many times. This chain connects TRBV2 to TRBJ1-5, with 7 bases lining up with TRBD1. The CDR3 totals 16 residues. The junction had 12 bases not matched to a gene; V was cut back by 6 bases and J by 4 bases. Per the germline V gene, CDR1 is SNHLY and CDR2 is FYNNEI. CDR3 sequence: CASRDDRALTNQPQHF. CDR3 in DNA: TGTGCCAGCAGAGATGACAGGGCGCTGACAAATCAGCCCCAGCATTTT.